The T cell receptor (beta chain) under discussion was sequenced for a study of cytomegalovirus exposure and HLA in healthy donors. Study-level points and caveats: A highly shared variant cluster was judged a likely technical artifact.

The germline V and J ends were trimmed by 1 base and 12 bases, with 21 bases remaining between them. Germline V gives CDR1 LNHDA, CDR2 SQIVND (reference sequence). The CDR3 length is 16 residues. Primers: 60 Vbeta forward and 13 Jbeta reverse. Assay used: immunoSEQ multiplex PCR; TCRdb lists only in-frame clones, some missing. The sample yields more than 90,000 clones, around 80% seen once. Turning to this clone: Its antigen is still unknown.

The TCR comes from a human donor in good health. The specimen sequenced was PBMCs. This chain links TRBV19 with TRBJ1-4; tentatively, D is TRBD1 (5 bases). The CDR3 DNA follows: TGTGCCAGTAGTATAGTTTTTCACGGCCGGGGCGGGGAACTGTTTTTT. Translating gives CASSIVFHGRGGELFF.